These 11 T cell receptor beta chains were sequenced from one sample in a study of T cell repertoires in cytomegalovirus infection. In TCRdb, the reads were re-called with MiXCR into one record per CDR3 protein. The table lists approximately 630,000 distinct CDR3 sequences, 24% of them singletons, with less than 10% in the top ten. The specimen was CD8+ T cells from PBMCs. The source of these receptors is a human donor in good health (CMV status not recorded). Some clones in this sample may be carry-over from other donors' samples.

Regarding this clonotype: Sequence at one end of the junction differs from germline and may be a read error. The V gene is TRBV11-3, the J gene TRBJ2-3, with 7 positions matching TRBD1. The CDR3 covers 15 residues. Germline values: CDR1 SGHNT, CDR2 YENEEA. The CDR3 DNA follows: TGTGTCAGCAGCTTGGGACAGCTTAGCACAGATACGCAGTATTTT. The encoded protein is CVSSLGQLSTDTQYF.

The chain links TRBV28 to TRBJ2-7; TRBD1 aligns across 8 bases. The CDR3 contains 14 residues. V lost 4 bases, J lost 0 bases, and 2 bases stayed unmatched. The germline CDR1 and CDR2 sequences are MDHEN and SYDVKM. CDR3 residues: CASSSDRDSYEQYV. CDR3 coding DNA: TGTGCCAGCAGTTCGGACAGGGACTCCTACGAGCAGTACGTC.

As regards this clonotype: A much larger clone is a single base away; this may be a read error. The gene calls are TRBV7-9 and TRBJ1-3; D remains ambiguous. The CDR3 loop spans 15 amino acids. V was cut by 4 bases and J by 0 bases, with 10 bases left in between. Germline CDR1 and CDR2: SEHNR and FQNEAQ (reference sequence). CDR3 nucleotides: TGTGCCAGCAGCTCCAAGGCCTTCTCTGGAAACACCATATATTTT. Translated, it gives CASSSKAFSGNTIYF. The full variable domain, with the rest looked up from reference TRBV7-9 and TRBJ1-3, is DTGVSQNPRHKITKRGQNVTFRCDPISEHNRLYWYRQTLGQGPEFLTYFQNEAQLEKSRLLSDRFSAERPKGSFSTLEIQRTEQGDSAMYLCASSSKAFSGNTIYFGEGSWLTVV.

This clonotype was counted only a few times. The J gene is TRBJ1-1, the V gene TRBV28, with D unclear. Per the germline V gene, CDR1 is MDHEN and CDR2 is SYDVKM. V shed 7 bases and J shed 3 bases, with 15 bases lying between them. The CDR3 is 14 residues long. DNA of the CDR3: TGTGCCAGCACCTCCCCAGAAATAGACACTGAAGCTTTCTTT. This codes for CASTSPEIDTEAFF.

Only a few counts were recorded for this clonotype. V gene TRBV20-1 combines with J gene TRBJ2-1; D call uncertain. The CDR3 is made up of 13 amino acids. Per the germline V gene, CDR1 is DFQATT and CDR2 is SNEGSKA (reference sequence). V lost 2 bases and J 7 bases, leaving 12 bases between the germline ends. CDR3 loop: CSARPLDRNEQFF. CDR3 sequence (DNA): TGCAGTGCTAGACCCCTCGATCGGAATGAGCAGTTCTTC.

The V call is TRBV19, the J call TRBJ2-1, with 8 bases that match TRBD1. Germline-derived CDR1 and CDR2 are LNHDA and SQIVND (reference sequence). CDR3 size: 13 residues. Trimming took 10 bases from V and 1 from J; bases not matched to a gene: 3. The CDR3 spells CATRQGSYNEQFF. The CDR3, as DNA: TGTGCCACCCGACAGGGGTCCTACAATGAGCAGTTCTTC.

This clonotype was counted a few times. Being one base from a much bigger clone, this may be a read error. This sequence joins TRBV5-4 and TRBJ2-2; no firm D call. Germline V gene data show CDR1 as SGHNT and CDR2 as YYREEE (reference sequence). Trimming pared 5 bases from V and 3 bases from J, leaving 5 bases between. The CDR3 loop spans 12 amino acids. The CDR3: CASRADTGELFF. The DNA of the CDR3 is TGTGCCAGCAGGGCGGACACCGGGGAGCTGTTTTTT.

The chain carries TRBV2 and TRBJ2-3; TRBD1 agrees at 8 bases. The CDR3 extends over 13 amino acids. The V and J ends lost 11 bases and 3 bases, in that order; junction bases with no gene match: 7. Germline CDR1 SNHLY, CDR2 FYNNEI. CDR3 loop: CAVRQGTTDTQYF. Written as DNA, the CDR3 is TGTGCCGTCCGACAGGGGACTACAGATACGCAGTATTTT.

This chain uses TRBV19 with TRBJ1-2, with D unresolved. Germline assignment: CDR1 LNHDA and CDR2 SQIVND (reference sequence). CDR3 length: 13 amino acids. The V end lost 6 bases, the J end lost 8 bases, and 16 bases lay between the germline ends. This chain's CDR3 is CASRKSEGRGYTF. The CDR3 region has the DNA TGTGCCAGTAGGAAAAGTGAGGGCCGGGGCTACACCTTC.

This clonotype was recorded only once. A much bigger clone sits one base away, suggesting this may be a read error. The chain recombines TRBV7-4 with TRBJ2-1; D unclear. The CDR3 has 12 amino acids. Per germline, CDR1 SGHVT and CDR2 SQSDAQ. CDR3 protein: CASSHLNNVQFF. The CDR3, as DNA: TGTGCCAGCAGCCACCTCAACAATGTGCAGTTCTTC.

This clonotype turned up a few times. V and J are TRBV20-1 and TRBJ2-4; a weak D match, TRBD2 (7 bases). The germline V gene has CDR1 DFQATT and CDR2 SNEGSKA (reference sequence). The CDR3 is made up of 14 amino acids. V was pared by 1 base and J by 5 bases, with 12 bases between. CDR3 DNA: TGCAGTGCTAGAGCTGGGGGGGCCGAAAACATTCAGTACTTC. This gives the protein CSARAGGAENIQYF.